This T cell receptor (beta chain) was profiled in a study of chronic HIV infection and antiretroviral therapy (dated by TCRdb to 2013 to 2016). Libraries were constructed by 5' RACE. Sequenced using an Illumina MiSeq. TCRdb's own reprocessing of the public reads used fastp at Q25 and MiXCR and kept productive beta chains. Rows merge per CDR3 protein into single entries with the most common DNA and genes. This sample lists 40,000 or so distinct CDR3 sequences; approximately 7.4% were detected once. The ten largest clonotypes hold over 2.5% of the sample. Trimming removed 0 bases from V and 4 bases from J, leaving 16 bases between the germline ends. Taken from the germline V gene (reference sequence), the CDR1 and CDR2 loops are DFQATT and SNEGSKA. Counted from cysteine to phenylalanine, this CDR3 has 16 amino acids. Here the CDR3 DNA is all that survives: 48 bases in frame from base 1. About this clonotype itself: It lacks a known antigen. Nothing much larger sits one base from this clone, and base qualities are not available.

This TCR was sampled from an adult who had HIV and had not received antiretroviral therapy, or was an uninfected healthy control (not recorded which). This receptor chain uses TRBV20-1 and TRBJ2-1, with the D gene call left open. The sample was peripheral blood. At the DNA level, the sequence is TGCAGTGCTAGAGATCTTGACTTTACCGCATACAATGAGCAGTTCTTC. Its protein product is CSARDLDFTAYNEQFF.